The entry below gives a single TCR beta chain sequence along with its context. This record belongs to a study of cytomegalovirus exposure and HLA in healthy donors. PCR was performed using 60 Vbeta and 13 Jbeta primers. Generated by immunoSEQ multiplex PCR, the TCRdb table keeps only in-frame clones and is missing some. The repertoire holds roughly 130,000 clones, with less than 80% as singletons. Germline V gene data show CDR1 as MNHEY and CDR2 as SVGAGI. This CDR3 has 15 residues. V shed 6 bases, J shed 2 bases, and the junction held 8 bases outside the gene matches. The donors, nominally healthy at sampling, likely had unrecorded immune exposures.

The V call is TRBV6-5, the J call TRBJ2-7; TRBD1 aligns across 9 bases. The specimen was PBMCs. This clonotype was sampled from a man aged 35 to 55 in good health and CMV-seropositive. CDR3 amino acids: CASRLRDRAPYEQYF. CDR3 in DNA: TGTGCCAGCAGACTGCGGGACAGGGCACCCTACGAGCAGTACTTC.